Presented here are 18 T cell receptor beta chains from one specimen sequenced in a study of cytomegalovirus exposure and HLA in healthy donors. Sequencing used immunoSEQ multiplex PCR; TCRdb keeps in-frame clones, though not all of them. The profile shows about 110,000 clones, around 95% of them singletons. Sequenced material: PBMCs. The receptors were sampled from a woman under 30 in good health and CMV-seronegative.

CDR3 nucleotides: TGTGCCAGCAGTCCTCGGACAGGGGCTCCCTACAATGAGCAGTTCTTC. Protein product: CASSPRTGAPYNEQFF. V is TRBV25-1 and J is TRBJ2-1; 9 bases align to TRBD1. CDR1 and CDR2 (germline): MGHDK, SYGVNS. V trimming: 5 bases; J trimming: 2 bases; junction bases outside the gene matches: 7. The CDR3 spans 16 residues.

The CDR3 protein is CASSPPGTGENGYTF. CDR3 sequence (DNA): TGTGCCAGTAGTCCCCCCGGGACAGGGGAAAATGGCTACACCTTC. The J gene is TRBJ1-2, the V gene TRBV19; 10 positions agree with TRBD1. The CDR3 contains 15 residues. With V trimmed by 5 bases and J by 6 bases, 9 bases remained unmatched. Per the germline V gene, CDR1 is LNHDA and CDR2 is SQIVND (reference sequence).

This chain connects TRBV5-1 to TRBJ2-7, with D perhaps TRBD1 (6 bases). V was cut by 1 base and J by 5 bases, with 10 bases left in between. Germline CDR1 SGHRS, CDR2 YFSETQ. CDR3 length equals 13 residues. The CDR3, as DNA: TGCGCCAGCAGCTTGTATTCAGGGGACGAGCAGTACTTC. This translates into CASSLYSGDEQYF. Looking up the rest from reference TRBV5-1 and TRBJ2-7 gives the full variable domain: KAGVTQTPRYLIKTRGQQVTLSCSPISGHRSVSWYQQTPGQGLQFLFEYFSETQRNKGNFPGRFSGRQFSNSRSEMNVSTLELGDSALYLCASSLYSGDEQYFGPGTRLTVT.

The V gene is TRBV20-1, the J gene TRBJ1-1; weak D call: TRBD1 (5 bases). The CDR3 is made up of 11 amino acids. The germline CDR1 and CDR2 sequences are DFQATT and SNEGSKA (reference sequence). The V gene lost 8 bases and the J gene lost 3 bases, with 10 bases spanning the gap. CDR3 in amino acids: CSITGDTEAFF. CDR3 coding DNA: TGCAGTATCACAGGTGACACTGAAGCTTTCTTT.

This clone has more than one count but fewer than ten. The rearrangement joins TRBV7-2 to TRBJ1-2; TRBD1 aligns across 8 bases. CDR1 is SGHTA, CDR2 FQGNSA, per germline. V was clipped by 4 bases and J by 3 bases; unmatched bases: 7. This CDR3 comprises 15 residues. The CDR3 nucleotides read TGTGCCAGCAGCTCCGGGACAGGAAACGACTATGGCTACACCTTC. It is translated as CASSSGTGNDYGYTF.

The chain uses TRBV10-3 and TRBJ2-7, with TRBD2 matching 7 bases. V lost 10 bases to trimming and J lost 3 bases; unmatched junction nucleotides: 12. This CDR3 contains 14 residues. Germline V gives CDR1 ENHRY, CDR2 SYGVKD. For the CDR3, the DNA is TGTGCCAACAAGAGCGGGAAGACCAACTACGAGCAGTACTTC. Translating it yields CANKSGKTNYEQYF.

The gene calls are TRBV10-3 and TRBJ2-7; D possibly corresponds to TRBD1 (5 bases). CDR1 and CDR2 (germline): ENHRY, SYGVKD. This CDR3 spans 15 amino acids. V dropped 0 bases and J dropped 2 bases, with 11 bases sitting between them. The CDR3 is CAISESVGAPYEQYF. For the CDR3, the DNA is TGTGCCATCAGTGAGTCGGTTGGGGCCCCCTACGAGCAGTACTTC.

The J gene is TRBJ1-2, the V gene TRBV28, with D maybe TRBD1 (5 bases). This CDR3 contains 13 residues. Germline loops: CDR1 MDHEN, CDR2 SYDVKM. Between the trimmed V and J ends, which lost 11 bases and 6 bases, there was a span of 19 bases. In nucleotides, the CDR3 is TGTGCCTCCTACTTTAGTGGAGGGGATGGCTACACCTTC. Amino acids: CASYFSGGDGYTF.

This clone has only a few counts. CDR3 nucleotides: TGCGCCAGCAGCCAGGGACAGGGGAACTACGAGCAGTACTTC. Amino acid sequence: CASSQGQGNYEQYF. The chain recombines TRBV4-1 with TRBJ2-7, with 10 bases aligning to TRBD1. This CDR3 region has 14 residues. The J segment lost 3 bases and the V segment lost 3 bases, leaving 2 bases of the junction unmatched. Per the germline V gene, CDR1 is MGHRA and CDR2 is YSYEKL.

The chain links TRBV7-9 to TRBJ2-2, with D unresolved. V was pared by 4 bases and J by 3 bases, with 12 bases between. In germline, CDR1 is SEHNR, CDR2 FQNEAQ (reference sequence). CDR3 size: 15 residues. The chain's CDR3 is CASSSRVLDTGELFF. Here the CDR3 DNA reads TGTGCCAGCAGCTCCCGGGTTTTGGACACCGGGGAGCTGTTTTTT.

The rearrangement joins TRBV6-5 to TRBJ2-5; 11 positions agree with TRBD1. V lost 10 bases and J lost 5; bases outside the gene matches: 9. This CDR3 comprises 14 residues. Per the germline V gene, CDR1 is MNHEY and CDR2 is SVGAGI. The chain's CDR3 is CATSGQGAFETQYF. CDR3 bases: TGTGCCACCTCCGGACAGGGGGCTTTCGAGACCCAGTACTTC.

The chain couples TRBV6-4 to TRBJ1-1; the D is unclear. CDR1 and CDR2 from the germline V gene are MRHNA and SNTAGT. The V end lost 7 bases, the J end lost 5 bases, and 20 bases lay between the germline ends. The CDR3 length is 15 residues. CDR3 bases: TGTGCCAGCACCTTCCCGCCCCCCTCGGGGACTGAAGCTTTCTTT. Protein: CASTFPPPSGTEAFF.

CDR3 loop: CASSLTRTATGYGYTF. DNA of the CDR3: TGTGCCAGCAGTTTAACCCGGACAGCGACAGGGTATGGCTACACCTTC. This chain links TRBV28 with TRBJ1-2, with TRBD1 matching over 7 bases. J was trimmed by 5 bases and V by 2 bases; bases with no gene match: 11. The CDR3 contains 16 residues. Germline values: CDR1 MDHEN, CDR2 SYDVKM.

With regard to this clone: The sample carries other DNA sequences with the same CDR3. The chain carries TRBV5-1 and TRBJ2-5, with 7 bases lining up with TRBD2. The V gene's germline CDR1 is SGHRS and CDR2 YFSETQ. The CDR3 has 14 amino acids. V lost 0 bases, J lost 1 base, and 0 bases stayed unmatched. The CDR3 sequence: CASSLAGGQETQYF. In nucleotides, the CDR3 is TGCGCCAGCAGCTTGGCGGGGGGCCAAGAGACCCAGTACTTC.

The chain is built from TRBV2 and TRBJ1-5, with TRBD1 matching over 7 bases. The CDR3 contains 15 residues. V was pared by 5 bases and J by 3 bases, with 7 bases of the junction left unmatched. Germline V gene data show CDR1 as SNHLY and CDR2 as FYNNEI. The CDR3 spells CASSRDRAANQPQHF. The DNA for the CDR3 is TGTGCCAGCAGTAGAGACAGGGCCGCCAATCAGCCCCAGCATTTT.

This chain links TRBV9 with TRBJ2-3; 11 bases are a match to TRBD2. The CDR3 loop spans 18 amino acids. Germline assignment: CDR1 SGDLS and CDR2 YYNGEE. Trimming removed 0 bases from V and 5 bases from J; junction bases left unmatched: 11. The CDR3 region has the DNA TGTGCCAGCAGCGTAGGGGTAGCGGGGGGGCTAATTGAAGATACGCAGTATTTT. It is translated as CASSVGVAGGLIEDTQYF.

This sequence joins TRBV4-1 and TRBJ1-2, with a weak D call TRBD1 (6 bases). CDR1 MGHRA and CDR2 YSYEKL come from the germline V gene. This CDR3 is 14 amino acids long. Trimming took 1 base from V and 1 from J, leaving 7 bases between them. The CDR3 DNA follows: TGCGCCAGCAGCCAAGGGACAGTTAACTATGGCTACACCTTC. Its translation is CASSQGTVNYGYTF.

The genes are TRBV7-8 and TRBJ2-5, with TRBD2 matching 11 bases. The CDR3 is made up of 16 amino acids. V lost 4 bases to trimming and J lost 4 bases; unmatched junction nucleotides: 8. Germline V CDR1 and CDR2: SGHVS, FQNEAQ. In nucleotides, the CDR3 is TGTGCCAGCAGCTCGGGTCGACTAGCGGGGCGAGAGACCCAGTACTTC. This encodes CASSSGRLAGRETQYF.